The present T cell receptor (beta chain) was sequenced within a study of T cell responses to AZD1222 COVID-19 vaccine (dated by TCRdb to about 2021). Some background on the complete study: Because spike-specific TCR depth and breadth did not differ between the two schedules, AZD1222 recipients who got a second dose at roughly 4 weeks were pooled with those who got a second dose at roughly 12 weeks. A total of over 230 trial participants underwent TCR sequencing, of whom about 210 received two doses of AZD1222 and some 26 received two doses of the MenACWY control vaccine. Enrollment into the trials was organized by age into subgroups of 18-55, 56-69 and 70-plus years, and those subgroups contained approximately 160, 26 and 62 TCR-sequenced participants, respectively. Points the paper makes about the study in general: In the small 56-69-year group, the increase in depth fell short of significance, most likely because of low power. Only a handful of AZD1222 recipients were SARS-CoV-2 seropositive at baseline, limiting conclusions about previously exposed vaccinees. No day 14 peak-response samples were available, so repertoires were characterized only after the peak T cell response. The vaccine-associated CD4 TCRs covered the entire spike protein, and the dominant responses fell in regions 160-218 and 743-854. After two AZD1222 doses, both the breadth and the depth of spike-specific TCRs were significantly higher than at day 0 and than in MenACWY recipients. Reportedly, almost half of the unique spike-specific TCRs recognized epitopes lying outside the regions that are mutated in the B.1.351 and B.1.1.7 variants. Participants were mostly white British, with more females than males. The authors suggested clonal diversity may have been underestimated.

Turning to this clone: It has no known antigen specificity. Base qualities are missing; no much larger clone stands one base away.

The CDR3 regions of human TCRbeta chains were analyzed by immunosequencing. The source study handled its data this way. TCRs in the repertoires were compared against a reference library of SARS-CoV-2-specific TCRs that had been generated with the MIRA antigen-specificity platform. Breadth was defined as the fraction of unique TCRs that were SARS-CoV-2-associated. Depth was defined as the fraction of total T cells that were SARS-CoV-2-associated. Using the MIRA data, every spike-specific TCR was mapped to the spike region that the TCR reacted to and assigned to either a CD4 or a CD8 class. Log10-transformed breadth and depth values were compared by one-way ANOVA with Sidak's multiple comparisons tests. TCRdb re-hosts the immuneACCESS table, in-frame sequences only. Its copies lack some clones; in the studies checked, an unresolved V gene accounts for under half of them, and the cause for the rest is not known. The V and J calls and clone size are taken from that table; D and trimming were inferred from the DNA. The sample table holds some 130,000 clones, of which about nine tenths were seen once. About 7.1% of the sample lies in the top ten.

V loses 2 bases of germline sequence and J loses 7 bases, and the interval between the two ends is 12 bases. Sequences SGHNT (CDR1) and YYREEE (CDR2) are obtained from the germline V gene (reference sequence). CDR3 length: 13 amino acids, cysteine to phenylalanine. Only the CDR3 portion is preserved as DNA: 39 bases, with reading frame beginning at the first base. The time point label here, explained by the study, means: baseline before first vaccination. The vaccinee samples were drawn from two UK trials, COV001 and COV002, one of which was a single-blind randomized controlled phase 2/3 trial testing AZD1222 (ChAdOx1 nCoV-19) in healthy adults. For TCRbeta chain sequencing, PBMC samples from trial participants were taken at day 0 and at day 28 after the second dose.

The sample consisted of peripheral blood, taken on day 0 of AZD1222 vaccination. Recombination connected TRBV5-4 to TRBJ1-2; the D gene remains uncertain. The clonotype was recovered from an adult in good health. The DNA sequence is as follows: TGTGCCAGCAGCTTAGGAGGATCTTCTGGCTACACCTTC. Its product reads: CASSLGGSSGYTF.